The 25 T cell receptor beta chains below come from one sample, sequenced in a study of glioma-infiltrating T cells (dated by TCRdb to the mid-2010s). Sequencing used an Illumina MiSeq. TCR alpha and beta CDR3 regions were amplified with the iRepertoire nested amplicon-rescue multiplex PCR (arm-PCR) platform from RNA. TCRdb reprocessing: public reads trimmed at Q25 with fastp, clones called with MiXCR, in-frame beta chains kept. Under each unique CDR3 protein, matching rows form one entry showing the most common genes and DNA. This sample has a few hundred thousand distinct CDR3 sequences in its table, and more than 35% of those were observed once. More than 10% of the sample comes from the top ten. The sequencing input was glioma tissue, nonneoplastic brain tissue, or PBMCs (not recorded which). The receptors derive from a human donor with low-grade glioma or glioblastoma, undergoing nonglioma brain surgery, or in good health (not recorded which).

Many counts were recorded for this clonotype. CDR3 bases: TGTGCCAGCAGTGAACTAGGAGACAGGGGGCTCGACGAGCAGTACTTC. This translates into CASSELGDRGLDEQYF. The gene calls are TRBV25-1 and TRBJ2-7; the match to TRBD1 covers 10 bases. The CDR3 is 16 amino acids. J gave up 5 bases and V 2 bases, and 9 bases lay outside the gene matches. Germline loops: CDR1 MGHDK, CDR2 SYGVNS.

CDR3 amino acids: CASSPPDRRYEQYF. DNA for the CDR3: TGTGCCAGCTCACCGCCCGACAGACGATACGAGCAGTACTTC. This chain uses TRBV27 with TRBJ2-7; the D gene is possibly TRBD1 (5 bases). Trimming shortened V by 8 bases and J by 4 bases, and 18 bases separated the two germline ends. The germline V gene has CDR1 MNHEY and CDR2 SMNVEV (reference sequence). The CDR3 is 14 residues long.

This clonotype has just a few counts. The V and J genes are TRBV11-2 and TRBJ2-7; D is uncertain. The CDR3 is 12 amino acids. Germline CDR1 and CDR2: SGHAT and FQNNGV. Trimming cost V 3 bases and J 2 bases, with 5 bases left between them. CDR3 protein: CASSFPAYEQYF. The CDR3 DNA reads as TGTGCCAGCAGCTTCCCCGCCTACGAGCAGTACTTC.

This clonotype was recorded only once. One end of the junction varies from germline; a read error may be responsible. The rearrangement links TRBV12-3 or TRBV12-4 to TRBJ2-3, with D hard to call. The CDR3 loop spans 13 amino acids. The CDR3 DNA sequence: TGTGCCAGCGGTTTAAGCGTCACAGATACGCAGTATTTT. Translated, it gives CASGLSVTDTQYF.

V and J are TRBV7-6 and TRBJ2-7; 8 positions agree with TRBD1. CDR3 length: 16 amino acids. Trimming at V came to 5 bases and at J to 3 bases, leaving 12 bases not matched to a gene. Germline V gene lookup returns CDR1 SGHVS and CDR2 FNYEAQ. The DNA of the CDR3 is TGTGCCAGCAGCCCTGTTACCGGGACAGGATACTACGAGCAGTACTTC. Protein sequence: CASSPVTGTGYYEQYF. Combining the CDR3 with reference TRBV7-6 and TRBJ2-7 gives the whole variable domain GAGVSQSPRYKVTKRGQDVALRCDPISGHVSLYWYRQALGQGPEFLTYFNYEAQQDKSGLPNDRFSAERPEGSISTLTIQRTEQRDSAMYRCASSPVTGTGYYEQYFGPGTRLTVT.

Only a few counts were recorded for this clonotype. One junction end does not reproduce the germline sequence, and a read error may be involved. V is TRBV2 and J is TRBJ2-1; 7 nucleotides line up with TRBD2. Germline assignment: CDR1 SNHLY and CDR2 FYNNEI. CDR3 length: 13 amino acids. CDR3 in DNA: TGTGCCAGCAGGGGAGGGTGGGTGGACGTCGAAATCTTC. This translates into CASRGGWVDVEIF.

This clonotype was observed at least ten times. This CDR3 reads CASSAALAGQQYF. CDR3 nucleotides: TGTGCCAGCAGCGCAGCACTAGCGGGCCAGCAGTACTTC. The chain combines TRBV7-6 with TRBJ2-7; 9 bases agree with TRBD2. Unmatched junction bases numbered 7, after V lost 5 bases and J lost 8 bases. The V gene's germline CDR1 is SGHVS and CDR2 FNYEAQ. CDR3 length: 13 residues.

Notes on this clonotype: Possible read error: a much larger clone is one base away. The chain links TRBV25-1 to TRBJ2-5; D is unclear. CDR1 and CDR2 (germline): MGHDK, SYGVNS. The CDR3 loop spans 13 amino acids. The CDR3 loop is CASCELVQETQYF. The CDR3 DNA is TGTGCCAGCTGTGAATTGGTCCAAGAGACCCAGTACTTC.

About this clonotype: A much larger clone differs by one base, so this may be a read error. This chain uses TRBV7-2 with TRBJ2-7; the D is unclear. The CDR3 runs to 13 residues. Germline CDR1 reads SGHTA; CDR2 reads FQGNSA. CDR3: CASSLGTPLEQCF. The CDR3 DNA follows: TGTGCCAGCAGCTTAGGAACTCCTCTCGAGCAGTGCTTC.

The table lists this clonotype with a few counts. V is TRBV4-1 and J is TRBJ2-3, with 7 bases aligning to TRBD1. Germline V lookup: CDR1 MGHRA, CDR2 YSYEKL. The CDR3 spans 16 residues. V lost 3 bases to trimming and J lost 6 bases; unmatched junction nucleotides: 12. The CDR3: CASSQPGTASRDTQYF. The DNA of the CDR3 is TGCGCCAGCAGCCAGCCAGGGACAGCTTCGAGGGATACGCAGTATTTT.

Note on this clonotype: Germline is not matched at one junction end, which may reflect a read error. V usage is TRBV3-1 and J usage is TRBJ1-2; maybe TRBD1 (5 bases). Germline assignment: CDR1 LGHDT and CDR2 YNNKEL (reference sequence). The CDR3 length is 15 residues. In DNA, the CDR3 is TGTGCCAGCACCCAAGCGGGACTCCTTTCGGATGGCTACACCTTC. It translates to CASTQAGLLSDGYTF.

This clonotype was seen many times. The chain combines TRBV6-2 or TRBV6-3 with TRBJ2-1; possible D gene TRBD2, 6 bases. Germline values: CDR1 MNHEY, CDR2 SVGEGT. The V end was cut by 4 bases, the J end by 5 bases, with 15 bases between. CDR3 length equals 15 residues. The CDR3 is CASSSEGGVNNEQFF. As DNA, the CDR3 is TGTGCCAGCAGTTCAGAGGGAGGTGTCAACAATGAGCAGTTCTTC.

This clonotype was counted between two and nine times. The chain employs TRBV6-1 and TRBJ2-5; 10 positions match TRBD2. With 6 bases clipped from V and 5 bases from J, the junction kept 9 bases outside the gene matches. The CDR3 loop spans 15 amino acids. Germline V gene lookup returns CDR1 MNHNS and CDR2 SASEGT. The DNA of the CDR3 is TGTGCCAGCAGCCTGGGACTAGCGACCCATGAGACCCAGTACTTC. It encodes CASSLGLATHETQYF.

This clonotype was picked up many times. J is TRBJ2-7 and V is TRBV27; 13 nucleotides match TRBD2. The length of the CDR3 is 16 residues. V shed 3 bases, J shed 2 bases, and the junction held 4 bases outside the gene matches. Per the germline V gene, CDR1 is MNHEY and CDR2 is SMNVEV (reference sequence). Here the CDR3 DNA reads TGTGCCAGCAGTTTGTACGGGACTAGCGGGACCTACGAGCAGTACTTC. Its protein is CASSLYGTSGTYEQYF.

This clonotype was detected ten times or more. V usage is TRBV7-2 and J usage is TRBJ2-1; D is perhaps TRBD1 (5 bases). V was pared by 0 bases and J by 6 bases, with 9 bases between. The CDR3 covers 14 residues. The germline V gene has CDR1 SGHTA and CDR2 FQGNSA. The CDR3 nucleotides read TGTGCCAGCAGCTTAGCGGGCAGGGTCAATGAGCAGTTCTTC. It translates to CASSLAGRVNEQFF.

The chain has TRBV7-6 and TRBJ2-1; D remains unclear. In germline, CDR1 is SGHVS, CDR2 FNYEAQ. Deletions cut 7 bases from V and 0 bases from J, with 7 bases between. The CDR3 loop spans 13 amino acids. CDR3 protein: CASMGSSYNEQFF. DNA for the CDR3: TGTGCCAGCATGGGCAGCTCCTACAATGAGCAGTTCTTC.

As concerns this clonotype: This could be a read error, since a much larger clone is one nucleotide away. In this CDR3 the conserved last residue, phenylalanine or tryptophan, is missing, so a read error is likely. It is unclear where the CDR3 begins or ends on the DNA, so no DNA is shown, and the CDR3 is as TCRdb lists it. The chain uses TRBV28 and TRBJ1-2; the table's D call of TRBD1 was not tested on the DNA. The CDR3 length is 11 residues, termini included. Germline CDR1 reads MDHEN; CDR2 reads SYDVKM. CDR3 in amino acids: CASGRDSPSLS.

At least ten counts were recorded for this clonotype. The chain combines TRBV7-8 with TRBJ2-3; possibly TRBD1 for D (6 bases). Deletions cut 5 bases from V and 0 bases from J, with 18 bases between. This CDR3 comprises 17 residues. The germline V gene encodes CDR1 SGHVS and CDR2 FQNEAQ. The CDR3 nucleotides are TGTGCCAGCAGCCGAAATCAGGACAGTCCGAGCACAGATACGCAGTATTTT. Translation gives CASSRNQDSPSTDTQYF.

In regard to this clonotype: The junction and the germline gene differ at one end; a read error may be behind it. V usage is TRBV27 and J usage is TRBJ2-3, with D uncertain. Germline V gene sequence: CDR1 MNHEY, CDR2 SMNVEV (reference sequence). CDR3 size: 12 residues. CDR3 sequence reads: CASSSTTDTKYF. The CDR3 DNA sequence: TGTGCCAGCAGTTCCACCACAGATACGAAGTATTTT.

The V and J genes are TRBV5-1 and TRBJ1-2, with D hard to call. From germline, CDR1 is SGHRS and CDR2 YFSETQ. The CDR3 consists of 15 residues. Trimming took off 4 bases at V and 6 bases at J, with 19 bases between the two ends. CDR3 sequence (DNA): TGCGCCAGCAGCCCGGGTCTGGTAGGGATTAATGGCTACACCTTC. Translating gives CASSPGLVGINGYTF.

This clonotype was counted a few times. The V call is TRBV7-9, the J call TRBJ2-3; D perhaps matches TRBD2 (6 bases). The CDR3 is 13 amino acids. Germline CDR1 SEHNR, CDR2 FQNEAQ (reference sequence). Trimming shortened V by 1 base and J by 6 bases, and 8 bases separated the two germline ends. The CDR3 loop is CASSLGEADTQYF. CDR3 bases: TGTGCCAGCAGCTTAGGGGAGGCGGATACGCAGTATTTT.

This chain connects TRBV20-1 to TRBJ2-2; D is undetermined. The CDR3 totals 13 residues. Trimming took off 3 bases at V and 6 bases at J, with 11 bases between the two ends. CDR1 is DFQATT, CDR2 SNEGSKA, per germline (reference sequence). CDR3 in amino acids: CSASSMAAGELFF. The CDR3 DNA reads TGCAGTGCTAGCAGTATGGCGGCCGGGGAGCTGTTTTTT.

This clonotype was observed a single time. Being one base from a much bigger clone, this may be a read error. The missing conserved phenylalanine or tryptophan at the end of this CDR3 makes a read error likely. The rearrangement uses TRBV20-1 and TRBJ2-7, with TRBD2 matching 12 bases. J was trimmed by 6 bases and V by 1 base; bases with no gene match: 4. Germline V gene sequence: CDR1 DFQATT, CDR2 SNEGSKA (reference sequence). CDR3 length: 14 residues. The CDR3 DNA reads TGCAGTGCTAGAGGACTAGCGGGAGTGGCCGAGCAGTACCTC. It yields the protein CSARGLAGVAEQYL.

The chain combines TRBV2 with TRBJ2-2; D uncertain. The CDR3 is 15 amino acids. Trimming removed 6 bases from V and 1 base from J, with 12 bases in between. CDR1 is SNHLY and CDR2 is FYNNEI in the germline V gene. The CDR3 loop reads CASRKQSGNTGELFF. The CDR3 DNA follows: TGTGCCAGCAGGAAGCAGTCAGGGAACACCGGGGAGCTGTTTTTT.

The chain is built from TRBV20-1 and TRBJ2-1, with 9 bases that match TRBD2. This CDR3 region has 18 residues. The germline CDR1 and CDR2 sequences are DFQATT and SNEGSKA (reference sequence). V was pared by 1 base and J by 0 bases, with 10 bases of the junction left unmatched. CDR3 nucleotides: TGCAGTGCTAGAGGGATAGCGGGAGTCGGTACCTCCTACAATGAGCAGTTCTTC. Encoded protein: CSARGIAGVGTSYNEQFF.